This TCR beta chain stems from a study of T cell repertoires in cytomegalovirus infection. TCRdb independently ran MiXCR on the reads; one entry per CDR3 protein. The sample contains about 830,000 distinct CDR3 sequences, 32% of which appear only once. Per germline, CDR1 ENHRY and CDR2 SYGVKD. The CDR3 covers 15 residues. V gave up 4 bases and J gave up 4 bases, with 13 bases separating them. This clonotype has just a few counts. What it binds is not known. This chain joins TRBV10-3 and TRBJ2-2; D not certain. This receptor was taken from a human donor in good health (CMV status not recorded). Some clones in this sample may be carry-over from other donors' samples. The material sequenced was cultured CD8+ T cells from PBMCs, taken from culture after CMV antigen stimulation. The CDR3 DNA follows: TGTGCCATCAGTGGAATCTTGGGTATCACCGGGGAGCTGTTTTTT. Amino acid sequence: CAISGILGITGELFF.